This T cell receptor (beta chain) comes out of a study of response to subunit inactivated influenza vaccine. A single record per CDR3 protein comes from TCRdb applying MiXCR to the RT-PCR reads. Of fewer than 650,000 distinct CDR3 sequences in the sample, 10% to 15% are singletons; the top ten hold around 13%. Germline V gene data show CDR1 as DFQATT and CDR2 as SNEGSKA (reference sequence). Germline trimming cut 5 bases from V and 2 bases from J; bases unmatched to any gene: 5. The CDR3 is 13 residues long. This clonotype came up a few times. This chain connects TRBV20-1 to TRBJ1-1; 7 nucleotides agree with TRBD1. This clonotype was sampled from a man between 50 and 59 years old who received an inactivated influenza vaccine. Sample: PBMCs from blood, taken 45 days after vaccination. Written as DNA, the CDR3 is TGCAGTGCTGGGGGACAGCGAAACACTGAAGCTTTCTTT. Protein sequence: CSAGGQRNTEAFF.